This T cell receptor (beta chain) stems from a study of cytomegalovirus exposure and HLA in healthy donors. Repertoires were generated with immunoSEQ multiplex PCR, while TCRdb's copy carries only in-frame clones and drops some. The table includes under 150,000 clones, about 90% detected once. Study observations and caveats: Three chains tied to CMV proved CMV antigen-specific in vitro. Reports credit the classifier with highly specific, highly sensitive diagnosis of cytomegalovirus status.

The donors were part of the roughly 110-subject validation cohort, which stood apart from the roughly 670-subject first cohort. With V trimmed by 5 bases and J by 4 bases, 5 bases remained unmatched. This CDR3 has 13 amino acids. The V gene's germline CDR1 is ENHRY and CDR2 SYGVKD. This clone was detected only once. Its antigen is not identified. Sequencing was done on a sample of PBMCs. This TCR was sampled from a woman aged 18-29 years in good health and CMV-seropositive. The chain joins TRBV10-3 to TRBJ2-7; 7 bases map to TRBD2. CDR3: CAISPSSGYEQYF. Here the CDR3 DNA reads TGTGCCATCAGTCCCTCTAGCGGATACGAGCAGTACTTC.